This T cell receptor beta chain is from a study of CD8 T cells in ankylosing spondylitis. Looked up from germline, CDR1 is LNHNV and CDR2 is YYDKDF (reference sequence). There are 14 residues in the CDR3. V lost 4 bases and J lost 2; bases outside the gene matches: 4. In TCRdb, the 5' RACE reads were re-called with MiXCR into one record per CDR3 protein. The table lists about 240,000 distinct CDR3 sequences, about 10% of them singletons, with 2.6% in the top ten. This clonotype was observed many times. Sequenced material: blood, either unsorted or a sorted T cell fraction (not recorded which). The receptor comes from a male donor with ankylosing spondylitis or in good health (not recorded which). The rearrangement links TRBV15 to TRBJ2-5, with 7 nucleotides matching TRBD2. The CDR3 reads CATSTPGGQETQYF. In nucleotides, the CDR3 is TGTGCCACCAGCACACCGGGGGGTCAAGAGACCCAGTACTTC.